This is a list of T cell receptor beta chains from one sample in a study of blood T cell repertoires in COVID-19. Profiled with immunoSEQ multiplex PCR; TCRdb holds only in-frame clones, not every one. The sample includes roughly 230,000 clones, 80% to 85% of them seen just once. Specimen: peripheral blood. All receptors come from a man between 50 and 59 years old with active or convalescent COVID-19. Each CDR3 is given with its conserved first and last residue. D genes are given only for firm matches. Some rows mark clone size as missing; the rest say once, few, many or name a class of expanded clone.

J gene: TRBJ2-4
clone size: -
D gene: TRBD1
V gene: TRBV7-2
CDR3 protein: CASSLPEGQGNIQYF
CDR3 DNA: TGTGCCAGCAGCTTACCGGAAGGACAGGGAAACATTCAGTACTTC

J gene: TRBJ1-4
clone size: -
D gene: -
V gene: TRBV6-5
CDR3 protein: CATKRTEKRNEKLFF
CDR3 DNA: TGTGCCACCAAAAGGACAGAAAAGAGGAATGAAAAACTGTTTTTT

J gene: TRBJ2-3
clone size: -
D gene: -
V gene: TRBV12-3/TRBV12-4
CDR3 protein: CASSAVTDTQYF
CDR3 DNA: TGTGCCAGCAGTGCAGTGACAGATACGCAGTATTTT

J gene: TRBJ1-2
clone size: -
D gene: TRBD1
V gene: TRBV5-4
CDR3 protein: CASSSKQGTYGYTF
CDR3 DNA: TGTGCCAGCAGCTCCAAACAGGGGACCTACGGCTACACCTTC

J gene: TRBJ2-2
clone size: -
D gene: -
V gene: TRBV30
CDR3 protein: CAWSSRVAGELFF
CDR3 DNA: TGTGCCTGGAGCTCCAGGGTGGCCGGGGAGCTGTTTTTT

J gene: TRBJ2-5
clone size: -
D gene: -
V gene: TRBV5-1
CDR3 protein: CASSLEAGDETQYF
CDR3 DNA: TGCGCCAGCAGCTTGGAAGCCGGGGATGAGACCCAGTACTTC

J gene: TRBJ2-7
clone size: -
D gene: TRBD1
V gene: TRBV2
CDR3 protein: CASSRTGGLEQYF
CDR3 DNA: TGTGCCAGCAGTCGGACAGGGGGTCTCGAGCAGTACTTC

J gene: TRBJ2-7
clone size: once
D gene: TRBD1
V gene: TRBV4-3
CDR3 protein: CASSQYRTGSYEQYF
CDR3 DNA: TGCGCCAGCAGCCAATATAGGACAGGGAGCTACGAGCAGTACTTC

J gene: TRBJ2-7
clone size: -
D gene: TRBD2
V gene: TRBV19
CDR3 protein: CASSIFLAGWYEQYF
CDR3 DNA: TGTGCCAGTAGTATCTTTCTAGCGGGGTGGTACGAGCAGTACTTC

J gene: TRBJ1-1
clone size: many
D gene: -
V gene: TRBV7-9
CDR3 protein: CASSSPPQVGTRNTEAFF
CDR3 DNA: TGTGCCAGCAGCAGCCCCCCTCAGGTAGGAACCAGGAACACTGAAGCTTTCTTT

J gene: TRBJ1-1
clone size: once
D gene: -
V gene: TRBV2
CDR3 protein: CASSLLGGNTEAFF
CDR3 DNA: TGTGCCAGCAGTCTTCTAGGGGGGAACACTGAAGCTTTCTTT

J gene: TRBJ2-5
clone size: -
D gene: -
V gene: TRBV7-9
CDR3 protein: CASSPSQVFGTQYF
CDR3 DNA: TGTGCCAGCAGCCCCTCCCAGGTTTTCGGGACCCAGTACTTC

J gene: TRBJ2-2
clone size: -
D gene: -
V gene: TRBV10-3
CDR3 protein: CAIKSRNTGELFF
CDR3 DNA: TGTGCCATCAAATCCAGGAACACCGGGGAGCTGTTTTTT

J gene: TRBJ2-1
clone size: -
D gene: -
V gene: TRBV21-1
CDR3 protein: CASSKVRFTYNEQFF
CDR3 DNA: TGTGCCAGCAGCAAAGTGCGATTTACCTACAATGAGCAGTTCTTC

J gene: TRBJ1-4
clone size: -
D gene: TRBD1
V gene: TRBV5-1
CDR3 protein: CASSNRGGETNEKLFF
CDR3 DNA: TGCGCCAGCAGTAACAGGGGGGGAGAGACTAATGAAAAACTGTTTTTT

J gene: TRBJ1-2
clone size: -
D gene: -
V gene: TRBV4-2
CDR3 protein: CASSQEIVGGSYGYTF
CDR3 DNA: TGTGCCAGCAGCCAAGAGATAGTAGGAGGGTCCTATGGCTACACCTTC

J gene: TRBJ1-1
clone size: -
D gene: TRBD1
V gene: TRBV5-6
CDR3 protein: CASSFNRGLTEAFF
CDR3 DNA: TGTGCCAGCAGCTTTAACAGGGGGCTCACTGAAGCTTTCTTT

J gene: TRBJ1-5
clone size: -
D gene: TRBD1
V gene: TRBV6-6
CDR3 protein: CASKDRDEQPQHF
CDR3 DNA: TGTGCCAGCAAAGACAGGGATGAGCAGCCCCAGCATTTT

J gene: TRBJ2-5
clone size: -
D gene: -
V gene: TRBV18
CDR3 protein: CASSPSSAYQETQYF
CDR3 DNA: TGTGCCAGCTCACCAAGTTCAGCGTACCAAGAGACCCAGTACTTC